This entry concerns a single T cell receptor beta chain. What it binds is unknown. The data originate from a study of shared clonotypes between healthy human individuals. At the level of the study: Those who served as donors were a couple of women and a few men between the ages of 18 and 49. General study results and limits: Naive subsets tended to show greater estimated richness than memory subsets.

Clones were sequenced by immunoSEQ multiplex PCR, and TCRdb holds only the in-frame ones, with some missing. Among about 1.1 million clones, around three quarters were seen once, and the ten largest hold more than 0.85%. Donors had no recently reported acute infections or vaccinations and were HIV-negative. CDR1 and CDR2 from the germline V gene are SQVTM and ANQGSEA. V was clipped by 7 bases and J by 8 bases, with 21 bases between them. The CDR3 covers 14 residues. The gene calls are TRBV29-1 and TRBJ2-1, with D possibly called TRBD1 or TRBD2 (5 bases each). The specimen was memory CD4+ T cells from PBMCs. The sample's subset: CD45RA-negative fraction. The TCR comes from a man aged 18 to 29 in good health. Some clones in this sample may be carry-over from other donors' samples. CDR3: CSGLRDRRWYEQFF. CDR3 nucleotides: TGCAGCGGCCTCCGGGACCGACGATGGTATGAGCAGTTCTTC.